This T cell receptor (beta chain) was recorded in a study of blood T cells in healthy people across ages. In the case of this clonotype: Its matching antigen is unknown.

Study-wide points: Because sorting was not performed, PBMCs prevented conclusive naive versus antigen-experienced comparison. The percentage of naive T cells correlated strongly with TCR beta diversity.

Those donating, healthy Caucasian individuals from Russia, were aged roughly 6 to 95. For the second PCR, which ran for about 6 to 12 cycles, a sample-barcoded 5' primer and a J-beta primer mix were used. TCRdb re-called the 5' RACE reads with MiXCR, one entry per CDR3 protein. The repertoire holds around 320,000 distinct CDR3 sequences, with around 27% as singletons. CDR1 SGDLS and CDR2 YYNGEE come from the germline V gene. The CDR3 spans 14 residues. The chain recombines TRBV9 with TRBJ2-5; D is possibly TRBD1 (6 bases). The J call is doubtful: the DNA matches TRBJ2-1 better. This TCR was recovered from a woman aged 70-85 years in good health. Material: blood. The chain's CDR3 is CASSVAQGKGEQFF. The CDR3 coding sequence is TGTGCCAGCAGCGTGGCACAGGGTAAAGGAGAGCAGTTCTTC.